The clone carrying this TCR beta chain was observed a handful of times. These data come from a study of blood T cells in healthy people across ages. The CDR3 extends over 13 amino acids. CDR1 is DFQATT and CDR2 is SNEGSKA in the germline V gene (reference sequence). The use of a sample-barcoded 5' primer and a J-beta primer mix characterized a second PCR of roughly 7 to 11 cycles. TCRdb fed the 5' RACE reads into MiXCR, producing one record per CDR3 protein. Of over 750,000 distinct CDR3 sequences listed, 20% to 25% were seen once; the top ten hold roughly 9%. The same data also went into a second study, on T cells of mothers and their children.

The TCR sequence derives from a boy under 18 in good health. The sequenced sample was blood. The V call is TRBV20-1, the J call TRBJ2-5; tentatively, D is TRBD2 (6 bases). The end of the DNA is better explained by TRBJ2-7, so the J call may be wrong. CDR3 coding DNA: TGCAGTGCTAGAGATTTCGGGAGCCACGAGCAGTACTTC. Protein product: CSARDFGSHEQYF.